These T cell receptor beta chains were read from a single sample in a study of T cell repertoires in ileal Crohn's disease. TCRdb's table, derived via immunoSEQ multiplex PCR, lists solely in-frame clones and lacks some. This sample has approximately 11,000 clones, with 70% to 80% found just once. The material sequenced was ileal tissue. The receptors here all came from an adult with Crohn's disease. The CDR3 runs from the conserved cysteine through the conserved F or W. Fields, in order: D gene, J gene, V gene, clone size, CDR3 protein, CDR3 DNA. A D gene is named only where the DNA matches it firmly. Expanded clones get a size class; other rows say once, few or many, or leave the size out.

>TRBD1|TRBJ2-7|TRBV6-1|-
CASSAQGAYEQYF
TGTGCCAGCAGCGCACAGGGGGCCTACGAGCAGTACTTC
>TRBD1|TRBJ2-7|TRBV30|-
CAWSVGFGDRSYEQYF
TGTGCCTGGAGTGTAGGGTTCGGGGACAGGTCCTACGAGCAGTACTTC
>-|TRBJ1-5|TRBV19|few
CASSIATWMDQPQHF
TGTGCCAGTAGTATCGCGACATGGATGGATCAGCCCCAGCATTTT
>-|TRBJ2-7|TRBV6-5|-
CASSYSGLSFTEQYF
TGTGCCAGCAGTTACTCAGGACTTTCATTCACCGAGCAGTACTTC
>TRBD2|TRBJ2-1|TRBV19|-
CASRPIAGGYNEQFF
TGTGCCAGTAGACCAATAGCGGGGGGTTACAATGAGCAGTTCTTC
>TRBD1|TRBJ1-1|TRBV5-1|-
CASSLGGQVRRTEAFF
TGCGCCAGCAGCTTGGGGGGACAGGTCCGGCGCACTGAAGCTTTCTTT
>-|TRBJ1-2|TRBV4-2|-
CASSQDAAIQVHLPGYTF
TGTGCCAGCAGCCAAGATGCAGCTATACAGGTGCATTTACCTGGCTACACCTTC
>-|TRBJ1-2|TRBV6-1|-
CASSLSGEGYYGYTF
TGTGCCAGCAGCTTATCTGGGGAGGGTTACTATGGCTACACCTTC
>TRBD1|TRBJ1-2|TRBV11-3|few
CASSLGTGAGYTF
TGTGCCAGCAGCCTCGGGACAGGGGCGGGCTACACCTTC
>TRBD1|TRBJ1-3|TRBV7-8|-
CASRQSQGVNTIYF
TGTGCCAGCAGACAATCCCAGGGGGTAAACACCATATATTTT
>-|TRBJ1-1|TRBV5-6|-
CASSLGPVMHTEAFF
TGTGCCAGCAGCTTGGGGCCCGTTATGCACACTGAAGCTTTCTTT
>-|TRBJ1-2|TRBV28|-
CASGSLEGDYGYTF
TGTGCCAGCGGATCCCTTGAGGGGGACTATGGCTACACCTTC
>-|TRBJ2-3|TRBV10-3|-
CAISENRFGDTQYF
TGTGCCATCAGTGAGAACAGGTTTGGAGATACGCAGTATTTT
>TRBD2|TRBJ2-7|TRBV19|-
CASSESGGPYEQYF
TGTGCCAGTAGTGAAAGCGGGGGGCCCTACGAGCAGTACTTC
>TRBD1|TRBJ2-6|TRBV5-4|-
CASSLRDRGIFGANVLTF
TGTGCCAGCAGCTTAAGGGACAGGGGAATTTTTGGGGCCAACGTCCTGACTTTC
>TRBD2|TRBJ2-7|TRBV10-3|-
CAISHPELAGGFLGGYEQYF
TGTGCCATCAGTCACCCAGAACTAGCGGGGGGGTTTTTAGGTGGCTACGAGCAGTACTTC
>-|TRBJ1-1|TRBV5-6|-
CASSWGAGVGLDTEAFF
TGTGCCAGCAGCTGGGGCGCAGGGGTGGGGCTCGACACTGAAGCTTTCTTT
>-|TRBJ2-2|TRBV11-2|-
CASSSGSGELFF
TGTGCCAGCAGCTCGGGGAGCGGGGAGCTGTTTTTT
>-|TRBJ2-6|TRBV6-5|-
CASSARGSGANVLTF
TGTGCCAGCAGCGCCCGGGGCTCTGGGGCCAACGTCCTGACTTTC
>-|TRBJ1-2|TRBV10-2|-
CASSESGSRGYTF
TGCGCCAGCAGTGAGTCTGGATCTAGGGGCTACACCTTC
>-|TRBJ1-3|TRBV6-1|-
CASKGGGDTIYF
TGTGCCAGCAAGGGAGGTGGGGACACCATATATTTT
>TRBD2|TRBJ2-3|TRBV27|once
CASSLSRLAGGTDTQYF
TGTGCCAGCAGTTTATCCCGACTAGCGGGAGGAACAGATACGCAGTATTTT
>TRBD1|TRBJ1-2|TRBV5-5|once
CASSLYPWPGGMDGYTF
TGTGCCAGCAGCTTGTATCCGTGGCCAGGGGGCATGGATGGCTACACCTTC
>-|TRBJ1-2|TRBV5-6|-
CASSRAGSYGYTF
TGTGCCAGCAGCCGGGCCGGGAGCTATGGCTACACCTTC
>TRBD2|TRBJ2-7|TRBV27|-
CASSLLGSSGRAGSYEQYF
TGTGCCAGCAGTTTGCTCGGTTCTAGCGGGAGGGCCGGGTCCTACGAGCAGTACTTC
>TRBD1|TRBJ2-5|TRBV5-4|once
CASSLQQGARETQYF
TGTGCCAGCAGCTTGCAACAGGGGGCAAGGGAGACCCAGTACTTC
>-|TRBJ1-2|TRBV18|-
CASSPNQGLNYGYTF
TGTGCCAGCTCACCAAACCAGGGACTTAACTATGGCTACACCTTC